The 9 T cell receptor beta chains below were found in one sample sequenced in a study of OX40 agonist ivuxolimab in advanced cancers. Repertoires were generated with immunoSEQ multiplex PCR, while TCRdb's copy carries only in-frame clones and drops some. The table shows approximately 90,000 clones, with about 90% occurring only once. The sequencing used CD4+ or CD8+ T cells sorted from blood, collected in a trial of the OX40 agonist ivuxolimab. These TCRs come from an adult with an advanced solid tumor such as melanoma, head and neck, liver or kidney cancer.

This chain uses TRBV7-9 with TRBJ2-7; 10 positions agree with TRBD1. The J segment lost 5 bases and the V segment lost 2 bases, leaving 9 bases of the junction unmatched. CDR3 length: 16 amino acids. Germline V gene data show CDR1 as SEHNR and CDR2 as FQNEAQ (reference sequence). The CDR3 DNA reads TGTGCCAGCAGCTTATCTACCGGGACAGGGGTAGACGAGCAGTACTTC. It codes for CASSLSTGTGVDEQYF.

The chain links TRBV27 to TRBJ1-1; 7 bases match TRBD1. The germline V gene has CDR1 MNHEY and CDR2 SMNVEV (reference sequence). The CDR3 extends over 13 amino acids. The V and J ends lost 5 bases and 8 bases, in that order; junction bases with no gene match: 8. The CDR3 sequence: CASSRYDREEAFF. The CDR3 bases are TGTGCCAGCAGTCGGTACGACAGGGAGGAAGCTTTCTTT.

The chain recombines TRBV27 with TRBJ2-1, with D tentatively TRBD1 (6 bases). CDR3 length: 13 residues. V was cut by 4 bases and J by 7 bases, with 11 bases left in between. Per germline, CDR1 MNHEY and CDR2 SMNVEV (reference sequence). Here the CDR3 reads CASSWDNSNEQFF. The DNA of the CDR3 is TGTGCCAGCAGTTGGGACAACTCGAATGAGCAGTTCTTC.

The CDR3 DNA is TGTGCCAGCAGCTTGGCCACACGTATTGGTTGGAATGAGCAGTTCTTC. It specifies CASSLATRIGWNEQFF. The genes are TRBV5-4 and TRBJ2-1; D is unclear. The CDR3 length is 16 residues. The germline CDR1 and CDR2 sequences are SGHNT and YYREEE (reference sequence). The V end was cut by 0 bases, the J end by 7 bases, with 17 bases between.

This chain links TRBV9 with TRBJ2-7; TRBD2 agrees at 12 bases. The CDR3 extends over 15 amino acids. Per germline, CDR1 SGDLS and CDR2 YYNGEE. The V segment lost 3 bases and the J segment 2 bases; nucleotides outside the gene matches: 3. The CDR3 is CASSAGTSGPYEQYF. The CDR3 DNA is TGTGCCAGCAGCGCTGGGACTAGCGGGCCCTACGAGCAGTACTTC.

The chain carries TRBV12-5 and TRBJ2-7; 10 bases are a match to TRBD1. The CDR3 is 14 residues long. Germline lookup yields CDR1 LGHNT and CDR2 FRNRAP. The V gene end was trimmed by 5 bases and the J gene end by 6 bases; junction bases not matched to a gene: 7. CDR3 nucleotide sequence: TGTGCTAGTGGTGCCGGGACAGGGGTGGCCGAGCAGTACTTC. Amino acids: CASGAGTGVAEQYF. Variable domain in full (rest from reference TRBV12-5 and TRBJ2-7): DARVTQTPRHKVTEMGQEVTMRCQPILGHNTVFWYRQTMMQGLELLAYFRNRAPLDDSGMPKDRFSAEMPDATLATLKIQPSEPRDSAVYFCASGAGTGVAEQYFGPGTRLTVT.

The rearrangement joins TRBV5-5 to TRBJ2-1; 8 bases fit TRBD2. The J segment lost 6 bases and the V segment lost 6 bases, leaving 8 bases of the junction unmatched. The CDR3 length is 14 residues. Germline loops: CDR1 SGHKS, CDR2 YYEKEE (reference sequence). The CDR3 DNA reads TGTGCCAGCACCAAGGGCGGGGGGCTCAATGAGCAGTTCTTC. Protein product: CASTKGGGLNEQFF.

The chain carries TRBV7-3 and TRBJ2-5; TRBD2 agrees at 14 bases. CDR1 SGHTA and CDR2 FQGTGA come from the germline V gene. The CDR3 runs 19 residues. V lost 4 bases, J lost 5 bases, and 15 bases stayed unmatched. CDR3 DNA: TGTGCCAGCAGCTCGCCCTCGGGGGGACTAGCGGGAGCGGGCGAGACCCAGTACTTC. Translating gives CASSSPSGGLAGAGETQYF.

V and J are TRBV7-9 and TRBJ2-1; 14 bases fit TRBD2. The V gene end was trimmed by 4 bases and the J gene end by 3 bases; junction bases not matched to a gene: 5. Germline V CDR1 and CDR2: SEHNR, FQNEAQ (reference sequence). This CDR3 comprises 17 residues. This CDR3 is CASSWGLAGADYNEQFF. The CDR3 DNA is TGTGCCAGCAGCTGGGGACTAGCGGGAGCGGACTACAATGAGCAGTTCTTC.